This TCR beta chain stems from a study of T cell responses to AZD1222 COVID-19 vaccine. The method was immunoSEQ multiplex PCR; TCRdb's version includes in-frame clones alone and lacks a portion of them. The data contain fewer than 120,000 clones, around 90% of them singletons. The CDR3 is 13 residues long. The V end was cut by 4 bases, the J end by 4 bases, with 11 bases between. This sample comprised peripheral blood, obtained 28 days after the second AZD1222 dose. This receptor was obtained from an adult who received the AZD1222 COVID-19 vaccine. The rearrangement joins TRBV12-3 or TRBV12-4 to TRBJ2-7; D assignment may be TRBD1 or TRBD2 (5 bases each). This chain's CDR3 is CASSSRERYEQYF. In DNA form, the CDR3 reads TGTGCCAGCAGTTCCAGGGAGCGGTACGAGCAGTACTTC.